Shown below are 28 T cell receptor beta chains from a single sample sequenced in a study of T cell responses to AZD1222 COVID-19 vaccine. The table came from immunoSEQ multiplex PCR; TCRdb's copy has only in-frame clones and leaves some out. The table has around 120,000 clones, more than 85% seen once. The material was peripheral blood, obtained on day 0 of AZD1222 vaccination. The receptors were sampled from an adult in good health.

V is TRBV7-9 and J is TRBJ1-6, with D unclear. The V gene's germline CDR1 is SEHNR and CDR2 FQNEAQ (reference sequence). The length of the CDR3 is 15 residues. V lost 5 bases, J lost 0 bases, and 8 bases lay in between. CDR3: CASSPGGSYNSPLHF. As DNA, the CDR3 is TGTGCCAGCAGCCCCGGCGGCTCCTATAATTCACCCCTCCACTTT.

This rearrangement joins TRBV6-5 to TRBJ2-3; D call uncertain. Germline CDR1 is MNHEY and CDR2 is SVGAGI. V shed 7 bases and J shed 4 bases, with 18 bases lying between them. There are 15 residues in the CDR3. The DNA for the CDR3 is TGTGCCAGCACCGAACGGGCCGGAGAAGCAGATACGCAGTATTTT. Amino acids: CASTERAGEADTQYF.

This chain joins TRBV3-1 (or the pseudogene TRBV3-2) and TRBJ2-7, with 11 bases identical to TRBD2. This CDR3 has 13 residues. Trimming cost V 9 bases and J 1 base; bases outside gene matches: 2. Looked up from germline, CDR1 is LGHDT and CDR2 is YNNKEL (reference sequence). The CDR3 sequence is CASLAGGSYEQYF. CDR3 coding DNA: TGTGCCAGTCTAGCGGGGGGTTCCTACGAGCAGTACTTC.

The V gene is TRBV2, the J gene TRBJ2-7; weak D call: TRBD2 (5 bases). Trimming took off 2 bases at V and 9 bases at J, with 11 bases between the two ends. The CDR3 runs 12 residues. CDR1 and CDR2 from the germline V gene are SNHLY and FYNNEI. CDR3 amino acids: CASSERRSGQYF. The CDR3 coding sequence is TGTGCCAGCAGTGAACGGAGGTCTGGGCAGTACTTC.

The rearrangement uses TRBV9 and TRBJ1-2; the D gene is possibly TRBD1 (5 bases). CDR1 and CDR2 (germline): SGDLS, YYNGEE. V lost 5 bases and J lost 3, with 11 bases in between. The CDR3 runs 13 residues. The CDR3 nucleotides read TGTGCCAGCAGAAGACAGCTTGACTATGGCTACACCTTC. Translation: CASRRQLDYGYTF.

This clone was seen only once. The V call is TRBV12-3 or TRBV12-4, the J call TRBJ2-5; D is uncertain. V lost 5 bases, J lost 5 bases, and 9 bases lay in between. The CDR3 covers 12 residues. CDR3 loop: CASSLRSETQYF. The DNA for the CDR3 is TGTGCCAGCAGTCTCAGATCGGAGACCCAGTACTTC.

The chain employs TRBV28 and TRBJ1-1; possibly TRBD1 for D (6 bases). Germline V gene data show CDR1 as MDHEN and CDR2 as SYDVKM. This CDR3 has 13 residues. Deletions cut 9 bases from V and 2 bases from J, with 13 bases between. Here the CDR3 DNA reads TGTGCCAGTCGAACAGGGAGTAACACTGAAGCTTTCTTT. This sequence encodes CASRTGSNTEAFF.

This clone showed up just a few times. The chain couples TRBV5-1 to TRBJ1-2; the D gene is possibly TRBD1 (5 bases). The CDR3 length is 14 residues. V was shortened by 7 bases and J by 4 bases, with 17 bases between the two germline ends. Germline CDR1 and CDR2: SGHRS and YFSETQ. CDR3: CASPPGTRPYGYTF. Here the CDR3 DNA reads TGCGCCAGCCCACCGGGGACCCGCCCCTATGGCTACACCTTC.

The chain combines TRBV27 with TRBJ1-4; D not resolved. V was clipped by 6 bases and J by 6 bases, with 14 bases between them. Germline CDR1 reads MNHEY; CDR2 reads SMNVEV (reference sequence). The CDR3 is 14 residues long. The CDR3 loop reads CASRAGGPYEKLFF. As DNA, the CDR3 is TGTGCCAGCAGGGCAGGCGGGCCGTATGAAAAACTGTTTTTT.

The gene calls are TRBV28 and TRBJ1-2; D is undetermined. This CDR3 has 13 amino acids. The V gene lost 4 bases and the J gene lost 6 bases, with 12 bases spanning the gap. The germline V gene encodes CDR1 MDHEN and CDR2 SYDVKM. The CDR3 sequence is CASSSPQDNGYTF. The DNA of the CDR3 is TGTGCCAGCAGTTCCCCCCAGGATAATGGCTACACCTTC.

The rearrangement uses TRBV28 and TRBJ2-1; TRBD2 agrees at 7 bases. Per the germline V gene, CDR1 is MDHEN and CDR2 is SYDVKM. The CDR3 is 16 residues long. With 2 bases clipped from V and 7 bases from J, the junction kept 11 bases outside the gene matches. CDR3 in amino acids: CASSLMGEGQGNEQFF. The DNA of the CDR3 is TGTGCCAGCAGTTTAATGGGGGAGGGCCAAGGAAATGAGCAGTTCTTC.

The CDR3 DNA follows: TGTGCCAGCAGTTTAGGCCTAGTTGGCACCGGGGAGCTGTTTTTT. It encodes CASSLGLVGTGELFF. This rearrangement joins TRBV28 to TRBJ2-2; D remains unclear. This CDR3 has 15 amino acids. V was trimmed by 2 bases and J by 4 bases, leaving 11 bases between them. The V gene's germline CDR1 is MDHEN and CDR2 SYDVKM.

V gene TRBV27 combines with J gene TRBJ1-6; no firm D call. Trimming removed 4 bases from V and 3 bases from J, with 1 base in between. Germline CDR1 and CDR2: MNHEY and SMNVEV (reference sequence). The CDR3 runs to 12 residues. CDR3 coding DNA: TGTGCCAGCAGTTACTATAATTCACCCCTCCACTTT. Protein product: CASSYYNSPLHF.

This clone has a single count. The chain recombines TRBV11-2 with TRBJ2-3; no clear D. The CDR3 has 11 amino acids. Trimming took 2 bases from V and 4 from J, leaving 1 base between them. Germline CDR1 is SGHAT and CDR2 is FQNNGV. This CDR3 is CASSLSDTQYF. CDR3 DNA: TGTGCCAGCAGCTTATCAGATACGCAGTATTTT.

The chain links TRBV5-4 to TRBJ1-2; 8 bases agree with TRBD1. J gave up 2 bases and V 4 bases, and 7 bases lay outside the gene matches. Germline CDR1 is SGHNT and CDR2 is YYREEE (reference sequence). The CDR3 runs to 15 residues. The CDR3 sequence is CASSKGQGGNYGYTF. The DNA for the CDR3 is TGTGCCAGCAGCAAAGGACAGGGTGGGAACTATGGCTACACCTTC.

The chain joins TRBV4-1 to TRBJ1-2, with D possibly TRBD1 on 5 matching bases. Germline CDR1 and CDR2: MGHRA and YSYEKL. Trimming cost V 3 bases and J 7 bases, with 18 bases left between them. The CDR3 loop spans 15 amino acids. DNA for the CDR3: TGCGCCAGCAGCCACCCCGGAACAGGCGGGGGTGGCTACACCTTC. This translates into CASSHPGTGGGGYTF.

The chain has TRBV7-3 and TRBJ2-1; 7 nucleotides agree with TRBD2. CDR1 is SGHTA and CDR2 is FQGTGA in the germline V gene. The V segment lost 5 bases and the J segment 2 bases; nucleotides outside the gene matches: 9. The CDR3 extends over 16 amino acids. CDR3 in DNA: TGTGCCAGCAGCCTCATAGCGGGCACCACCTACAATGAGCAGTTCTTC. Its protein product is CASSLIAGTTYNEQFF.

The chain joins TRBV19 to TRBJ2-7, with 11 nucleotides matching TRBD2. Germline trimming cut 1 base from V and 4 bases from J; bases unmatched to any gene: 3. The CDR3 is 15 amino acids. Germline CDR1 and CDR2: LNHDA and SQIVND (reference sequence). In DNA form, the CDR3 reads TGTGCCAGTAGTATAGCACTAGCGGGAGCGTACGAGCAGTACTTC. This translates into CASSIALAGAYEQYF.

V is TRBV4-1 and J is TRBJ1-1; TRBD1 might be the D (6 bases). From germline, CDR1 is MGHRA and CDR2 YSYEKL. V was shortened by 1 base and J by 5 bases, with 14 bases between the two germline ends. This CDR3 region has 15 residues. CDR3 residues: CASSQGIQGLTEAFF. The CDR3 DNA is TGCGCCAGCAGCCAAGGTATACAGGGTTTAACTGAAGCTTTCTTT.

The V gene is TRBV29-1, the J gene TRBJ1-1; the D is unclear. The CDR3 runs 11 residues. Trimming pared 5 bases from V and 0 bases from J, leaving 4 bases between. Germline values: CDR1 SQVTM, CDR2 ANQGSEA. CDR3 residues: CSVLMNTEAFF. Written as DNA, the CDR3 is TGCAGCGTTTTGATGAACACTGAAGCTTTCTTT.

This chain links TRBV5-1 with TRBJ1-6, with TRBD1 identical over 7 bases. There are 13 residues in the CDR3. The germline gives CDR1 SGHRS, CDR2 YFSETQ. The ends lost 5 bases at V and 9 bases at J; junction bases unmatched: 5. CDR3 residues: CASRPDRVSPLHF. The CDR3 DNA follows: TGCGCCAGCAGACCCGACAGGGTTTCACCCCTCCACTTT.

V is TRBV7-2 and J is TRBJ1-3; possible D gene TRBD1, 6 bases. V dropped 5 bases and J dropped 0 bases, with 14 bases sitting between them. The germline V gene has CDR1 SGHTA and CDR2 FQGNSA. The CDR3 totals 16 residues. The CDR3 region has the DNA TGTGCCAGCAGCGTAGGGACACGGAGCTCTGGAAACACCATATATTTT. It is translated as CASSVGTRSSGNTIYF.

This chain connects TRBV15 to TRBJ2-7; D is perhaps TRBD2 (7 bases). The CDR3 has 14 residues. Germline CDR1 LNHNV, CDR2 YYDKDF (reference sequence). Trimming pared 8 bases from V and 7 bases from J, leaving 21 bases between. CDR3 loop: CATGARGTTGEQYF. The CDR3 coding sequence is TGTGCCACCGGAGCGAGGGGGACTACGGGAGAGCAGTACTTC. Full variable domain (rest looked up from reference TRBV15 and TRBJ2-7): DAMVIQNPRYQVTQFGKPVTLSCSQTLNHNVMYWYQQKSSQAPKLLFHYYDKDFNNEADTPDNFQSRRPNTSFCFLDIRSPGLGDTAMYLCATGARGTTGEQYFGPGTRLTVT.

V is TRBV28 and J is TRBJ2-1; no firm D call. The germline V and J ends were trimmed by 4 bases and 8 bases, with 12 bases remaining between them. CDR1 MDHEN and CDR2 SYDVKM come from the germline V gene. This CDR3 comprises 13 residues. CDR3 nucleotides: TGTGCCAGCAGTTCTGTAAACCGCGATGAGCAGTTCTTC. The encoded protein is CASSSVNRDEQFF. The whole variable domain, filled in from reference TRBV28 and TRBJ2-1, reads DVKVTQSSRYLVKRTGEKVFLECVQDMDHENMFWYRQDPGLGLRLIYFSYDVKMKEKGDIPEGYSVSREKKERFSLILESASTNQTSMYLCASSSVNRDEQFFGPGTRLTVL.

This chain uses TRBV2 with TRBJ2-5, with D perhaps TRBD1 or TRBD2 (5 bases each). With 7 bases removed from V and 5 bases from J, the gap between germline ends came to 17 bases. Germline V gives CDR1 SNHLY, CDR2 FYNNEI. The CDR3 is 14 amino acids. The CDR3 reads CASILLVSGETQYF. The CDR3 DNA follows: TGTGCCAGCATTTTACTAGTTTCAGGGGAGACCCAGTACTTC.

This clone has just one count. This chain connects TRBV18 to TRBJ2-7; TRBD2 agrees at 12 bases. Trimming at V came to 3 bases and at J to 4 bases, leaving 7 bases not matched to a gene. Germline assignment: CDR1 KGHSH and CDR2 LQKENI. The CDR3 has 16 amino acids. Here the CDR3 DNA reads TGTGCCAGCTCACCCCCGGCTAGCGGGGGGGGGTACGAGCAGTACTTC. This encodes CASSPPASGGGYEQYF.

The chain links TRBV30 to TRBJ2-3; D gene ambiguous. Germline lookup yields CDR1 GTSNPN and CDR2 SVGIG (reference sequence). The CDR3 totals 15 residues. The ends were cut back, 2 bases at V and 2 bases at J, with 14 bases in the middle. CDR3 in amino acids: CAWSTLRKPTDTQYF. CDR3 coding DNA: TGTGCCTGGAGTACCCTACGTAAACCCACAGATACGCAGTATTTT.

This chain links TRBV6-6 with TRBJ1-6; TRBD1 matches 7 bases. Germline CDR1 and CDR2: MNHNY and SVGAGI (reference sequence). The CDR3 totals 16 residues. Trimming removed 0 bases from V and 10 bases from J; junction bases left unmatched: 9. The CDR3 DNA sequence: TGTGCCAGCAGTTACTCGCCCGACAGGGTGGGATCACCCCTCCACTTT. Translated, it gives CASSYSPDRVGSPLHF.